This is a list of T cell receptor beta chains from one sample in a study of T cells in Graves' hyperthyroidism and ophthalmopathy. TCRdb re-called the multiplex PCR reads with MiXCR, one entry per CDR3 protein. Among over 400,000 distinct CDR3 sequences listed, roughly 22% were seen once. Sequenced input: blood. Receptor source: a woman aged 70-85 years with Graves' ophthalmopathy. The CDR3 runs from the conserved cysteine through the conserved F or W. Each record gives: J gene, D gene, CDR3 length, clone size, V gene, CDR3 DNA, CDR3 protein. D genes are given only for firm matches. Clone size appears in some rows only: once, few, many, or a class for an expanded clone.

TRBJ2-5,TRBD1,17,NA,TRBV30,TGTGCCTGGAGCTTTGACAGGGGGCGCACTTTGAAAGAGACCCAGTACTTC,CAWSFDRGRTLKETQYF
TRBJ2-3,NA,13,NA,TRBV9,TGTGCCAGCAGCGTAGCTGTAGAAGATACGCAGTATTTT,CASSVAVEDTQYF
TRBJ2-2,NA,15,NA,TRBV6-1,TGTGCCAGCAGAGGGAGAGGCCTTAACACCGGGGAGCTGTTTTTT,CASRGRGLNTGELFF
TRBJ2-1,NA,12,few,TRBV9,TGTGCCAGCAGCGTCTCGCACAATGAGCAGTTCTTC,CASSVSHNEQFF
TRBJ1-1,NA,19,few,TRBV6-1,TGTGCCAGCACCAACCTACTGGCGAACAGCCCGACAAGGAACACTGAAGCTTTCTTT,CASTNLLANSPTRNTEAFF
TRBJ1-4,NA,15,few,TRBV7-9,TGTGCCAGCAGCTTACTTGGGCGGTTTAATGAAAAACTGTTTTTT,CASSLLGRFNEKLFF
TRBJ2-1,TRBD2,15,NA,TRBV6-2/TRBV6-3,TGTGCCAGCAGTTCCGGGACTAGCGGGAGAGGTGAGCAGTTCTTC,CASSSGTSGRGEQFF
TRBJ2-7,TRBD2,17,many,TRBV20-1,TGCAGTGCTAGATCTCTAGCGGGAGGTACCCTCCCCTACGAGCAGTACTTC,CSARSLAGGTLPYEQYF
TRBJ2-3,TRBD2,17,few,TRBV6-1,TGTGCCAGCAGTGAAGTAAGTCTAGCGGGGAAGACAGATACGCAGTATTTT,CASSEVSLAGKTDTQYF
TRBJ2-7,TRBD1,14,many,TRBV5-1,TGCGCCAGCAGCTCGGGACAGGGGGCCTACGAGCAGTACTTC,CASSSGQGAYEQYF
TRBJ2-3,TRBD1,16,few,TRBV7-8,TGTGCCAGCAGCGCCCTCGACAGGGGGACCACAGATACGCAGTATTTT,CASSALDRGTTDTQYF
TRBJ1-2,TRBD1,14,many,TRBV5-1,TGCGCCAGCAGCTTTGGACAGGGCGGCTATGGCTACACCTTC,CASSFGQGGYGYTF
TRBJ2-5,NA,15,NA,TRBV5-8,TGTGCCAGCAGCTTAGGTGGGGCCGGTATAAAGACCCAGTACTTC,CASSLGGAGIKTQYF
TRBJ2-7,NA,15,few,TRBV12-3/TRBV12-4,TGTGCCAGCAGTTCAACAGGTAAATCGTCCTACGAGCAGTACTTC,CASSSTGKSSYEQYF
TRBJ2-1,NA,14,few,TRBV3-1,TGTGCCAGCAGCCAAGATATGGCGTCGGATGAGCAGTTCTTC,CASSQDMASDEQFF
TRBJ1-2,NA,13,NA,TRBV30,TGTGCCTGGAAGTGGGCTTCTGGGGCAGGCTACACCTTC,CAWKWASGAGYTF
TRBJ1-6,TRBD1,14,many,TRBV6-1,TGTGCCAGCAGTCCCGGGACAGGGAATTCACCCCTCCACTTT,CASSPGTGNSPLHF
TRBJ1-6,NA,14,NA,TRBV6-4,TGTGCCAGCAGAGGACCCGAGTTTGGTTCACCCCTCCACTTT,CASRGPEFGSPLHF
TRBJ2-1,NA,13,NA,TRBV6-1,TGTGCCAGCGGAATGACAGGAGACAATGAGCAGTTCTTC,CASGMTGDNEQFF
TRBJ1-2,NA,13,NA,TRBV4-1,TGCGCCAGCAGCCAGATGGGCCTCTATGGCTACACCTTC,CASSQMGLYGYTF
TRBJ1-5,NA,16,NA,TRBV24-1,TGTGCCACCAGTGACCCCTGGAAGGGAAGCAATCAGCCCCAGCATTTT,CATSDPWKGSNQPQHF
TRBJ2-3,NA,13,many,TRBV7-3,TGTGCCAGCAGCGCCAATCCGACAGATACGCAGTATTTT,CASSANPTDTQYF
TRBJ1-2,TRBD1,12,NA,TRBV20-1,TGCAGTGCTAGAACGACAGGGGACGGCTACACCTTC,CSARTTGDGYTF
TRBJ2-7,TRBD1,15,many,TRBV11-2,TGTGCCAGCAGCTTCCCCCGGGCAGGGGGCTACGAGCAGTACTTC,CASSFPRAGGYEQYF
TRBJ1-1,TRBD1,16,many,TRBV12-3/TRBV12-4,TGTGCCAGCAGTCTTTGGGCCGGGACAGGGGGTACTGAAGCTTTCTTT,CASSLWAGTGGTEAFF
TRBJ1-5,NA,13,NA,TRBV20-1,TGCAGTGCTATTGGGGTTAGCAATCAGCCCCAGCATTTT,CSAIGVSNQPQHF
TRBJ2-2,NA,13,NA,TRBV19,TGTGCCAGTATGCACAGGAACACCGGGGAGCTGTTTTTT,CASMHRNTGELFF
TRBJ2-2,NA,15,NA,TRBV10-1,TGCGCCAGCAGTCCCTACCTTCAGGGTAACGGGGAGCTGTTTTTT,CASSPYLQGNGELFF
TRBJ2-3,NA,12,many,TRBV11-2,TGTGCCAGCAGCCGTAAAGCAGATACGCAGTATTTT,CASSRKADTQYF
TRBJ1-2,NA,13,few,TRBV4-1,TGCGCCAGCAGCCAAGCACAGGGTTATGGCTACACCTTC,CASSQAQGYGYTF
TRBJ1-1,NA,14,few,TRBV10-3,TGTGCCATCAGTGCCGGGACGATGAACACTGAAGCTTTCTTT,CAISAGTMNTEAFF
TRBJ1-2,NA,15,NA,TRBV19,TGTGCCAGTAGTTCCCGCCAAGGGGCAAACTATGGCTACACCTTC,CASSSRQGANYGYTF
TRBJ2-1,NA,14,NA,TRBV6-1,TGTGCCAGCAGTCGGACTGACTCCTACAATGAGCAGTTCTTC,CASSRTDSYNEQFF
TRBJ2-7,NA,12,many,TRBV20-1,TGCAGTGCTAGGGGACCAACCTACGAGCAGTACTTC,CSARGPTYEQYF
TRBJ2-7,NA,16,many,TRBV11-2,TGTGCCAGCAGCTTAAGTCCCGGGCTGGATTCCTACGAGCAGTACTTC,CASSLSPGLDSYEQYF
TRBJ1-5,NA,15,few,TRBV20-1,TGCAGTGCTCTTCACGGGACAAATAGCAATCAGCCCCAGCATTTT,CSALHGTNSNQPQHF
TRBJ2-2,TRBD1,12,NA,TRBV20-1,TGCAGTGCGGACAGGGACACCGGGGAGCTGTTTTTT,CSADRDTGELFF
TRBJ2-2,NA,15,few,TRBV9,TGTGCCAGCAGCGTAGTGGTAGGAGGCACCGGGGAGCTGTTTTTT,CASSVVVGGTGELFF
TRBJ1-1,TRBD1,15,many,TRBV27,TGTGCCAGCAGCGGGACAGGGGCTAAGGTAGCTGAAGCTTTCTTT,CASSGTGAKVAEAFF
TRBJ2-1,TRBD2,14,few,TRBV19,TGTGCCAGTAAGCGGGACCAATCCTACAATGAGCAGTTCTTC,CASKRDQSYNEQFF
TRBJ1-1,NA,13,few,TRBV28,TGTGCCAGCATCCCCGGGGGGGCAAATGAAGCTTTCTTT,CASIPGGANEAFF
TRBJ2-1,TRBD2,17,NA,TRBV30,TGTGCCTGGAGTTTGACTAGCGGGAGGGCCGATTTCAATGAGCAGTTCTTC,CAWSLTSGRADFNEQFF
TRBJ2-7,TRBD2,17,few,TRBV5-1,TGCGCCAGCAGCCGATCGACTAGCGGGAGTCAGACCTACGAGCAGTACTTC,CASSRSTSGSQTYEQYF
TRBJ2-3,NA,15,few,TRBV5-1,TGCGCCAGCAGCTTGACCGGGACCGGGTGGGATACGCAGTATTTT,CASSLTGTGWDTQYF
TRBJ1-5,TRBD1,15,many,TRBV28,TGTGCCAGCAGTTCCCGACGACAGGGGTCCAAACCCCAGCATTTT,CASSSRRQGSKPQHF
TRBJ2-7,NA,15,NA,TRBV6-9,TGTGCCAGCAGTTACGAACAGGCGAGGAGCTACGAGCAGTACTTC,CASSYEQARSYEQYF
TRBJ1-1,TRBD1,12,few,TRBV5-1,TGCGCCAGCAGCCATACAGGGGGCGCGGCTTTCTTT,CASSHTGGAAFF
TRBJ1-1,TRBD1,14,many,TRBV12-3/TRBV12-4,TGTGCCAGCCGGAGGGCAGGGGGGAACACTGAAGCTTTCTTT,CASRRAGGNTEAFF
TRBJ2-5,TRBD2,15,many,TRBV6-1,TGTGCCAGCAAACAAATAGCGGGGGCCCAAGAGACCCAGTACTTC,CASKQIAGAQETQYF
TRBJ1-2,TRBD1,14,many,TRBV28,TGTGCTGTTCTAGGGACAGCATCTAACTATGGCTACACCTTC,CAVLGTASNYGYTF
TRBJ1-4,NA,15,NA,TRBV10-3,TGTGCCATCTCTACTGCGGGCTCCCTGGGGGAAAAACTGTTTTTT,CAISTAGSLGEKLFF
TRBJ1-6,TRBD1,15,many,TRBV28,TGTGCCAGCAGTTTACCCCGGACAGGACGTGCCACCCTCCACTTT,CASSLPRTGRATLHF
TRBJ1-1,NA,16,few,TRBV6-1,TGTGCCAGCAGTGAACAACCCAGGGCGTCGGACACTGAAGCTTTCTTT,CASSEQPRASDTEAFF